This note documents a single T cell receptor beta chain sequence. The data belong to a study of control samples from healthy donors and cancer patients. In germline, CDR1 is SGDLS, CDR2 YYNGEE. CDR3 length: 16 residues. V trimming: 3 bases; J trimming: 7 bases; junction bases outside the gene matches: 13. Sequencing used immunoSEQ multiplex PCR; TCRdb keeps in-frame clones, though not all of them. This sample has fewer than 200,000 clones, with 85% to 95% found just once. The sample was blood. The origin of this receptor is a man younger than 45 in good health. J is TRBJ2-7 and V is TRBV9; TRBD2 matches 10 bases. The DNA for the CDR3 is TGTGCCAGCAGCGCGAGCGGGACTAGCGTACGAGAAGAGCAGTACTTC. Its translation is CASSASGTSVREEQYF.